This TCR beta chain originates from a study of blood T cell repertoires in COVID-19 (dated by TCRdb to the early 2020s). In the study overall: The collaborator samples originated in the United States, Italy and Spain and spanned the acute and convalescent phases of COVID-19. Samples came from the ongoing ImmuneRACE study (first 160 participants) plus 1,254 subjects from 6 global collaborators. Where available, HLA class I and class II types were taken from metadata supplied by the sample provider and were not determined by assay-based typing. The repertoires were released in a freely available public database intended as a resource for research on the immune response to SARS-CoV-2. The material from the prospective study consisted of cDNA or gDNA derived from T cells, B-cell-depleted T cells, or PBMCs. The sample metadata nearly always contained a de-identified subject ID, COVID-19 status, age in years and sex. Deeply sampled blood TCRbeta repertoires from subjects exposed to, actively infected with, or recovered from COVID-19 were included in the dataset.

TCRbeta CDR3 regions were amplified from genomic DNA by means of the immunoSEQ Assay, a bias-controlled multiplex PCR. As for the original processing: Nucleated cell counts per sample were estimated from amplification of reference gene primers within the assay. To quantify the absolute abundance of each unique TCRbeta CDR3 rearrangement, sequence reads were collapsed and filtered. For each sample, productive Simpson clonality was calculated as the square root of Simpson's diversity index across productive rearrangements. This immuneACCESS table, as held by TCRdb, lists in-frame sequences with V and J called but not all clones. Of the missing ones, under half trace to an unresolved V gene in checked studies; the others have no known cause. V and J calls and clone size follow that table, whereas D and trimming were derived from the DNA. The sample includes under 300,000 clones, with 70% to 90% observed a single time. The ten largest clones capture 4% of the sample.

About this clone: The antigen it recognizes is unknown. No much larger clonotype is one base removed from it; base qualities were not supplied.

Study-level results and caveats: How much clinical and demographic metadata was included differed by source and by participant, and the metadata was provided uncurated.

The CDR3 runs 17 amino acids, cysteine and phenylalanine included. Of all the DNA, just the CDR3 is kept, 51 bases in frame from base 1. V has 3 bases trimmed and J has 0 bases trimmed; junction bases matching no gene number 11. The germline V gene yields SGDLS for CDR1 and YYNGEE for CDR2. Whole blood was collected in K2EDTA tubes by collaborating institutions according to the institutions' own protocols. For TCRbeta analysis, collaborator samples were shipped as frozen whole blood, as isolated PBMCs, or as DNA extracted from either sample type. The receptor's source is a man aged 50-60 years with acute or convalescent COVID-19. What was sequenced was peripheral blood. In this chain, TRBV9 is recombined with TRBJ2-5; 7 bases in the junction line up with TRBD1. Here is the DNA: TGTGCCAGCAGCGCCAGGTACGGGACAGAGTACCAAGAGACCCAGTACTTC. This translates into CASSARYGTEYQETQYF.